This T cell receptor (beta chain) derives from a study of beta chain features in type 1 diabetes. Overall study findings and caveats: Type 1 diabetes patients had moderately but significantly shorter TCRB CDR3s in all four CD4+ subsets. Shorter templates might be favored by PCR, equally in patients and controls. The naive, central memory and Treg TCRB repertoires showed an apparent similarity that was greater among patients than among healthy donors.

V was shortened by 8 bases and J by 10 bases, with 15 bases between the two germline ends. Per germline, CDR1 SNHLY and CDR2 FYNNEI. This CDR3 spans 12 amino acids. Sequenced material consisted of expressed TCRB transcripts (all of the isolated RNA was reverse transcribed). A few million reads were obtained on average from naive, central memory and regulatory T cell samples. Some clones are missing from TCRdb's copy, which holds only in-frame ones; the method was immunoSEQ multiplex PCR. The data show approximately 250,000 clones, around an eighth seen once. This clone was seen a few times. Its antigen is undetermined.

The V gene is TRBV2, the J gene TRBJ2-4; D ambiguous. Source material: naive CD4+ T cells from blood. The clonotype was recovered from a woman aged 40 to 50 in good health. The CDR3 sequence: CASLSGPRIQYF. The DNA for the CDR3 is TGTGCCAGCTTATCCGGTCCACGGATTCAGTACTTC.